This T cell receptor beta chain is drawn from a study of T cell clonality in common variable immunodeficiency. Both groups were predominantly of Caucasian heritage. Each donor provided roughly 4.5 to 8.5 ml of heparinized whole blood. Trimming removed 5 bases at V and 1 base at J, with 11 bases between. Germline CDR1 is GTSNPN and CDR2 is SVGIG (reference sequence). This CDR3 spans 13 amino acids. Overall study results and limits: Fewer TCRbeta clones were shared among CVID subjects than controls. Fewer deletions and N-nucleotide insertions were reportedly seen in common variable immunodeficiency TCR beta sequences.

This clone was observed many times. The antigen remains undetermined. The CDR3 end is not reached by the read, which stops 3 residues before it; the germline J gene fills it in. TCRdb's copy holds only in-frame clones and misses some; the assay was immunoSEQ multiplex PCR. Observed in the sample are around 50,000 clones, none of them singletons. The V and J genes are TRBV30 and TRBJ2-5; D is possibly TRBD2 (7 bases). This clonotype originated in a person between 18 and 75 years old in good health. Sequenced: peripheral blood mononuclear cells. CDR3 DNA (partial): TGTGCCTGGTCCGGGGGGCCCCAAGAGACC. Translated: CAWSGGPQET. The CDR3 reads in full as CAWSGGPQETQYF. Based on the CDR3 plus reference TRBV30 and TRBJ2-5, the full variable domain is SQTIHQWPATLVQPVGSPLSLECTVEGTSNPNLYWYRQAAGRGLQLLFYSVGIGQISSEVPQNLSASRPQDRQFILSSKKLLLSDSGFYLCAWSGGPQETQYFGPGTRLLVL.